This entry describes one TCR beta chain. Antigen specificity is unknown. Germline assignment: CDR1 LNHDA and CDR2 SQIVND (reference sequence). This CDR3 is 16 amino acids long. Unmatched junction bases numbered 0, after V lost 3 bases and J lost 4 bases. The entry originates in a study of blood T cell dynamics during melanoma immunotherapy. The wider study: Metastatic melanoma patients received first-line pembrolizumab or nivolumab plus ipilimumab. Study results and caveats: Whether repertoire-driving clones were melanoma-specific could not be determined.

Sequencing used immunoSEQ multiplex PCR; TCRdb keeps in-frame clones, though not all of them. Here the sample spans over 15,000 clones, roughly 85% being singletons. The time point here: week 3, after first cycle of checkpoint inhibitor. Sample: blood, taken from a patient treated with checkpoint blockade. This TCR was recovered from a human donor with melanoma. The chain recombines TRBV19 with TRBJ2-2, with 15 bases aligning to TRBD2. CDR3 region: CASSMGLAGGTGELFF. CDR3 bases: TGTGCCAGTAGTATGGGACTAGCGGGAGGCACCGGGGAGCTGTTTTTT. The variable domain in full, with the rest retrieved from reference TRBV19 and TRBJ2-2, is DGGITQSPKYLFRKEGQNVTLSCEQNLNHDAMYWYRQDPGQGLRLIYYSQIVNDFQKGDIAEGYSVSREKKESFPLTVTSAQKNPTAFYLCASSMGLAGGTGELFFGEGSRLTVL.